Presented here are 11 T cell receptor beta chains from one specimen sequenced in a study of T cell repertoires in cytomegalovirus infection. TCRdb passed the reads through MiXCR, listing each CDR3 protein once. The sample consists of tens of thousands of distinct CDR3 sequences, 3.7% of them appearing once. The sequencing input was PBMCs. These receptors all stem from a human donor in good health (CMV status not recorded). Some clones in this sample may be carry-over from other donors' samples.

This clonotype was seen at least ten times. The chain couples TRBV6-1 to TRBJ1-5, with D uncertain. Deletions cut 8 bases from V and 2 bases from J, with 16 bases between. The CDR3 is 15 amino acids. Germline V gene data show CDR1 as MNHNS and CDR2 as SASEGT. CDR3 region: CASAWTSMGNQPQHF. The DNA for the CDR3 is TGTGCCAGCGCGTGGACCTCCATGGGCAATCAGCCCCAGCATTTT.

This clonotype was observed many times. The chain links TRBV20-1 to TRBJ1-4, with D unclear. Trimming shortened V by 7 bases and J by 2 bases, and 14 bases separated the two germline ends. The CDR3 totals 14 residues. Per the germline V gene, CDR1 is DFQATT and CDR2 is SNEGSKA (reference sequence). Here the CDR3 reads CSVSQGATNEKLFF. CDR3 nucleotides: TGCAGTGTCTCCCAAGGCGCGACTAATGAAAAACTGTTTTTT.

The sample holds many counts of this clonotype. V usage is TRBV12-3 or TRBV12-4 and J usage is TRBJ2-7; 10 bases match TRBD1. Unmatched junction bases numbered 6, after V lost 6 bases and J lost 4 bases. The CDR3 consists of 14 residues. The CDR3 region has the DNA TGTGCCAGCAGCACCCGGACAGGGGGTTACGAGCAGTACTTC. Translating gives CASSTRTGGYEQYF.

Many counts were recorded for this clonotype. The genes are TRBV12-3 or TRBV12-4 and TRBJ2-3; a weak D match, TRBD2 (7 bases). CDR3 length: 14 residues. The V gene lost 5 bases and the J gene lost 3 bases, with 12 bases spanning the gap. CDR3 in amino acids: CASSIGGGTDTQYF. The CDR3 DNA reads TGTGCCAGCAGTATAGGGGGGGGGACAGATACGCAGTATTTT.

The sample holds many counts of this clonotype. The chain recombines TRBV3-1 with TRBJ1-2; the D gene is possibly TRBD1 (5 bases). This CDR3 has 15 amino acids. The germline CDR1 and CDR2 sequences are LGHDT and YNNKEL (reference sequence). V was clipped by 0 bases and J by 7 bases, with 15 bases between them. CDR3 loop: CASSQEAGSLSGYTF. For the CDR3, the DNA is TGTGCCAGCAGCCAAGAAGCAGGGTCCCTCTCTGGCTACACCTTC.

This clonotype has at least ten counts. The chain uses TRBV7-9 and TRBJ2-5, with 16 bases aligning to TRBD2. V lost 5 bases and J lost 1; bases outside the gene matches: 4. This CDR3 spans 17 amino acids. Germline V gives CDR1 SEHNR, CDR2 FQNEAQ (reference sequence). CDR3 amino acids: CASSAGLAGGSQETQYF. The DNA for the CDR3 is TGTGCCAGCAGCGCGGGACTAGCGGGGGGGTCCCAAGAGACCCAGTACTTC.

This clonotype came up many times. V gene TRBV11-3 combines with J gene TRBJ1-3; D is perhaps TRBD1 (5 bases). Trimming shortened V by 1 base and J by 4 bases, and 5 bases separated the two germline ends. The CDR3 spans 13 residues. Germline V gene data show CDR1 as SGHNT and CDR2 as YENEEA. The CDR3 reads CASSLGDGNTIYF. In DNA, the CDR3 is TGTGCCAGCAGCTTAGGGGACGGAAACACCATATATTTT. Supplemented by reference TRBV11-3 and TRBJ1-3, the full variable domain reads EAGVVQSPRYKIIEKKQPVAFWCNPISGHNTLYWYLQNLGQGPELLIRYENEEAVDDSQLPKDRFSAERLKGVDSTLKIQPAELGDSAVYLCASSLGDGNTIYFGEGSWLTVV.

This clonotype was seen repeatedly, ten times or more. The chain combines TRBV28 with TRBJ1-1; D is ambiguous. Between the trimmed V and J ends, which lost 1 base and 7 bases, there was a span of 7 bases. Looked up from germline, CDR1 is MDHEN and CDR2 is SYDVKM. There are 12 residues in the CDR3. In nucleotides, the CDR3 is TGTGCCAGCAGTTTATCGCTAGGTGAAGCTTTCTTT. Translation: CASSLSLGEAFF. Filled out from reference TRBV28 and TRBJ1-1, the complete variable domain reads DVKVTQSSRYLVKRTGEKVFLECVQDMDHENMFWYRQDPGLGLRLIYFSYDVKMKEKGDIPEGYSVSREKKERFSLILESASTNQTSMYLCASSLSLGEAFFGQGTRLTVV.

In its sample, this clonotype was seen many times. The chain is built from TRBV6-2 or TRBV6-3 and TRBJ2-6; either TRBD1 or TRBD2 may supply D (5 bases each). The ends were cut back, 7 bases at V and 2 bases at J, with 15 bases in the middle. Per germline, CDR1 MNHEY and CDR2 SVGEGT. The CDR3 is 16 amino acids. Here the CDR3 DNA reads TGTGCCAGCAAGAGGTTCGGGGCCGCTGGGGCCAACGTCCTGACTTTC. Translating gives CASKRFGAAGANVLTF.

In its sample, this clonotype was seen many times. Here the CDR3 reads CSAPAAYEQYF. In nucleotides, the CDR3 is TGCAGTGCCCCCGCAGCCTACGAGCAGTACTTC. This chain uses TRBV20-1 with TRBJ2-7; D unclear. Trimming cost V 6 bases and J 2 bases, with 8 bases left between them. Per the germline V gene, CDR1 is DFQATT and CDR2 is SNEGSKA (reference sequence). The CDR3 is 11 residues long.

This clonotype has at least ten counts. The chain joins TRBV6-4 to TRBJ1-1; 12 bases agree with TRBD1. Looked up from germline, CDR1 is MRHNA and CDR2 is SNTAGT. V was clipped by 0 bases and J by 10 bases; unmatched bases: 0. The CDR3 is 13 residues long. CDR3 coding DNA: TGTGCCAGCAGTGACTCGGGACAGGGGGCAGCTTTCTTT. Translated: CASSDSGQGAAFF.